What follows are 31 T cell receptor beta chains derived from one specimen sequenced in a study of cytomegalovirus exposure and HLA in healthy donors (dated by TCRdb to between 2016 and 2019). The receptor library was made with the immunoSEQ multiplex PCR assay. TCRdb took over this immuneACCESS table, retaining in-frame rearrangements with V and J assigned. Such tables are incomplete; in checked studies, under half of the missing clones stem from an unresolved V gene, and the remainder is unexplained. This sample lists about 110,000 clones; around 95% were detected once. The ten most abundant clones make up about 0.7% of the sample. The source material was PBMCs. All receptors derive from a woman between 18 and 29 years old in good health and CMV-seronegative.

Written as DNA, the CDR3 is TGTGCCAGCATCAAAAGGCCCCCGGGACAGGGAGCGGAGACCCAGTACTTC. Translation gives CASIKRPPGQGAETQYF. The rearrangement links TRBV21-1 to TRBJ2-5; the table's D call, TRBD1, was not checked against the DNA. TRBV21-1 is recorded as a pseudogene. The CDR3 is 17 amino acids.

The chain has TRBV7-6 and TRBJ1-2; a possible D gene is TRBD1 (6 bases). The V gene's germline CDR1 is SGHVS and CDR2 FNYEAQ. V lost 1 base and J lost 7, with 19 bases in between. This CDR3 region has 16 residues. The CDR3 sequence: CASSLGLRQAQGGYTF. The CDR3 DNA is TGTGCCAGCAGCTTAGGCCTAAGACAGGCCCAGGGTGGCTACACCTTC.

This chain joins TRBV18 and TRBJ1-2; D is ambiguous. The CDR3 sequence is 14 residues long. The germline V gene encodes CDR1 KGHSH and CDR2 LQKENI. V was trimmed by 1 base and J by 4 bases, leaving 10 bases between them. CDR3 in DNA: TGTGCCAGCTCACCACTGGGGAGTAGCTATGGCTACACCTTC. Its protein is CASSPLGSSYGYTF.

The chain combines TRBV9 with TRBJ2-1; the match to TRBD2 covers 14 bases. J was trimmed by 4 bases and V by 4 bases; bases with no gene match: 4. The CDR3 runs 16 residues. The germline CDR1 and CDR2 sequences are SGDLS and YYNGEE. CDR3 region: CASSLRTSGGYNEQFF. The CDR3 nucleotides are TGTGCCAGCAGCTTGAGGACTAGCGGGGGGTACAATGAGCAGTTCTTC.

The V and J genes are TRBV4-1 and TRBJ2-3, with 16 bases that match TRBD2. The CDR3 totals 17 residues. The V gene's germline CDR1 is MGHRA and CDR2 YSYEKL. Unmatched junction bases numbered 4, after V lost 3 bases and J lost 4 bases. This CDR3 reads CASSQTGTSGGADTQYF. CDR3 DNA: TGCGCCAGCAGCCAGACCGGGACTAGCGGGGGGGCAGATACGCAGTATTTT.

This chain connects TRBV6-5 to TRBJ1-2; 10 bases match TRBD1. This CDR3 contains 14 residues. Germline trimming cut 6 bases from V and 5 bases from J; bases unmatched to any gene: 6. Germline CDR1 MNHEY, CDR2 SVGAGI. Here the CDR3 DNA reads TGTGCCAGCAGACCCGACAGGGGGCCGTATGGCTACACCTTC. Its translation is CASRPDRGPYGYTF.

The chain is built from TRBV14 and TRBJ1-1; D is ambiguous. Germline V CDR1 and CDR2: SGHDN, FVKESK. V lost 8 bases and J 5 bases, leaving 9 bases between the germline ends. The CDR3 extends over 11 amino acids. The CDR3 reads CASGSGTEAFF. CDR3 coding DNA: TGTGCCAGCGGATCGGGAACTGAAGCTTTCTTT.

The chain recombines TRBV18 with TRBJ1-4; tentative D call: TRBD1 (6 bases). Trimming stripped 2 bases from V and 6 bases from J, with 10 bases between. The CDR3 has 14 residues. Germline CDR1 and CDR2: KGHSH and LQKENI. Written as DNA, the CDR3 is TGTGCCAGCTCACCAGGCAGGGGTGATGAAAAACTGTTTTTT. This codes for CASSPGRGDEKLFF.

The chain combines TRBV6-6 with TRBJ1-2; D may be TRBD1 (6 bases). With 5 bases removed from V and 4 bases from J, the gap between germline ends came to 14 bases. The CDR3 totals 14 residues. CDR1 and CDR2 from the germline V gene are MNHNY and SVGAGI (reference sequence). CDR3 protein: CASSPQQGGYGYTF. Here the CDR3 DNA reads TGTGCCAGCAGTCCCCAACAGGGTGGCTATGGCTACACCTTC.

The chain employs TRBV6-5 and TRBJ1-1; no clear D. CDR1 is MNHEY, CDR2 SVGAGI, per germline. V was trimmed by 6 bases and J by 7 bases, leaving 15 bases between them. The CDR3 totals 13 residues. CDR3 bases: TGTGCCAGCAGAATACGGAGATTCCATGAAGCTTTCTTT. Translated: CASRIRRFHEAFF.

This clone was seen a single time. The chain joins TRBV30 to TRBJ1-2, with D possibly being TRBD1 (5 bases). From germline, CDR1 is GTSNPN and CDR2 SVGIG (reference sequence). With 5 bases removed from V and 8 bases from J, the gap between germline ends came to 15 bases. There are 12 residues in the CDR3. The chain's CDR3 is CAWGAGLGGYTF. CDR3 nucleotide sequence: TGTGCCTGGGGGGCAGGGCTTGGGGGCTACACCTTC. Based on the CDR3 plus reference TRBV30 and TRBJ1-2, the full variable domain is SQTIHQWPATLVQPVGSPLSLECTVEGTSNPNLYWYRQAAGRGLQLLFYSVGIGQISSEVPQNLSASRPQDRQFILSSKKLLLSDSGFYLCAWGAGLGGYTFGSGTRLTVV.

This chain uses TRBV2 with TRBJ1-1; D may be TRBD1 (5 bases). This CDR3 region has 14 residues. Germline CDR1 SNHLY, CDR2 FYNNEI. V shed 8 bases and J shed 0 bases, with 13 bases lying between them. The CDR3 protein is CASRQGVVNTEAFF. The DNA for the CDR3 is TGTGCCAGCCGTCAGGGCGTAGTGAACACTGAAGCTTTCTTT.

In this sample, this clone turned up once. V is TRBV9 and J is TRBJ2-5, with a weak D call TRBD1 (6 bases). Germline-derived CDR1 and CDR2 are SGDLS and YYNGEE. The CDR3 runs 13 residues. The V end was cut by 7 bases, the J end by 1 base, with 11 bases between. CDR3 sequence: CASADSVQETQYF. CDR3 DNA: TGTGCCAGCGCGGACAGCGTCCAAGAGACCCAGTACTTC.

The CDR3 reads CASSVTQGSGANVLTF. Here the CDR3 DNA reads TGTGCCAGCAGTGTGACACAGGGCTCTGGGGCCAACGTCCTGACTTTC. The J gene is TRBJ2-6, the V gene TRBV2, with TRBD1 as a possible D gene (6 bases). CDR3 size: 16 residues. In germline, CDR1 is SNHLY, CDR2 FYNNEI. V shed 4 bases and J shed 0 bases, with 10 bases lying between them.

The CDR3 DNA reads TGTGCCACCAGCAGAGCACAGGGATGGGGTCAGCCCCAGCATTTT. This translates into CATSRAQGWGQPQHF. The rearrangement uses TRBV15 and TRBJ1-5, with D maybe TRBD1 (6 bases). The V end was cut by 1 base, the J end by 6 bases, with 13 bases between. Germline V gene sequence: CDR1 LNHNV, CDR2 YYDKDF (reference sequence). The CDR3 runs to 15 residues. The full variable domain, completed using reference TRBV15 and TRBJ1-5, is DAMVIQNPRYQVTQFGKPVTLSCSQTLNHNVMYWYQQKSSQAPKLLFHYYDKDFNNEADTPDNFQSRRPNTSFCFLDIRSPGLGDTAMYLCATSRAQGWGQPQHFGDGTRLSIL.

The genes are TRBV28 and TRBJ2-7, with 7 bases fitting TRBD2. This CDR3 is 13 amino acids long. Germline V CDR1 and CDR2: MDHEN, SYDVKM. The V and J ends lost 8 bases and 3 bases, in that order; junction bases with no gene match: 7. This chain's CDR3 is CASDEGGFYEQYF. DNA for the CDR3: TGTGCCAGCGACGAGGGAGGGTTCTACGAGCAGTACTTC. The full variable domain, with the rest looked up from reference TRBV28 and TRBJ2-7, is DVKVTQSSRYLVKRTGEKVFLECVQDMDHENMFWYRQDPGLGLRLIYFSYDVKMKEKGDIPEGYSVSREKKERFSLILESASTNQTSMYLCASDEGGFYEQYFGPGTRLTVT.

The gene calls are TRBV6-5 and TRBJ1-1; tentatively, D is TRBD1 (6 bases). Germline V gene sequence: CDR1 MNHEY, CDR2 SVGAGI. This CDR3 comprises 16 residues. With 0 bases removed from V and 0 bases from J, the gap between germline ends came to 11 bases. The CDR3 region has the DNA TGTGCCAGCAGTTACTCCCTAACAGGGATGAACACTGAAGCTTTCTTT. Its translation: CASSYSLTGMNTEAFF.

The chain links TRBV6-1 to TRBJ2-2, with D perhaps matching TRBD2 (6 bases). Trimming removed 3 bases at V and 0 bases at J, with 11 bases between. Germline lookup yields CDR1 MNHNS and CDR2 SASEGT. The CDR3 is 16 amino acids. The CDR3 DNA sequence: TGTGCCAGCAGTGAGATCTCGGGAGCGAACACCGGGGAGCTGTTTTTT. Translated, it gives CASSEISGANTGELFF.

The chain couples TRBV9 to TRBJ2-1, with TRBD2 matching over 7 bases. J gave up 1 base and V 6 bases, and 10 bases lay outside the gene matches. This CDR3 spans 16 amino acids. Germline CDR1 is SGDLS and CDR2 is YYNGEE. CDR3 amino acids: CASTKGGVVSYNEQFF. For the CDR3, the DNA is TGTGCCAGCACCAAGGGAGGGGTAGTGTCCTACAATGAGCAGTTCTTC.

This clone was observed a single time. The V call is TRBV19, the J call TRBJ1-2, with D possibly being TRBD1 (6 bases). The CDR3 covers 14 residues. CDR1 LNHDA and CDR2 SQIVND come from the germline V gene (reference sequence). V lost 6 bases and J 0 bases, leaving 11 bases between the germline ends. CDR3 sequence reads: CASSWDTSNYGYTF. The CDR3, as DNA: TGTGCCAGTAGCTGGGACACCTCTAACTATGGCTACACCTTC.

The genes are TRBV27 and TRBJ1-4; D may be TRBD1 (5 bases). V lost 5 bases to trimming and J lost 4 bases, with 14 bases between them. Looked up from germline, CDR1 is MNHEY and CDR2 is SMNVEV (reference sequence). This CDR3 comprises 15 residues. The DNA for the CDR3 is TGTGCCAGCAGTCGGGGACTTCACCTTAATGAAAAACTGTTTTTT. This sequence encodes CASSRGLHLNEKLFF.

The chain is built from TRBV5-1 and TRBJ2-3; TRBD2 agrees at 11 bases. Germline values: CDR1 SGHRS, CDR2 YFSETQ. V lost 3 bases to trimming and J lost 2 bases; unmatched junction nucleotides: 8. CDR3 size: 17 residues. CDR3 sequence reads: CASSSYRTSGPTDTQYF. CDR3 nucleotide sequence: TGCGCCAGCAGCTCGTACCGGACTAGCGGGCCCACAGATACGCAGTATTTT. The full variable domain, completed using reference TRBV5-1 and TRBJ2-3, is KAGVTQTPRYLIKTRGQQVTLSCSPISGHRSVSWYQQTPGQGLQFLFEYFSETQRNKGNFPGRFSGRQFSNSRSEMNVSTLELGDSALYLCASSSYRTSGPTDTQYFGPGTRLTVL.

This clone was seen a single time. The chain couples TRBV25-1 to TRBJ1-1; D unclear. Between the trimmed V and J ends, which lost 10 bases and 0 bases, there was a span of 12 bases. The CDR3 consists of 13 residues. The germline gives CDR1 MGHDK, CDR2 SYGVNS. The CDR3 DNA is TGTGCCACTGCGTCGGGATTGAACACTGAAGCTTTCTTT. Its protein product is CATASGLNTEAFF. The full variable domain, its missing parts supplied by reference TRBV25-1 and TRBJ1-1, is EADIYQTPRYLVIGTGKKITLECSQTMGHDKMYWYQQDPGMELHLIHYSYGVNSTEKGDLSSESTVSRIRTEHFPLTLESARPSHTSQYLCATASGLNTEAFFGQGTRLTVV.

The chain links TRBV30 to TRBJ1-3; D uncertain. This CDR3 is built from 15 residues. Trimming took off 2 bases at V and 5 bases at J, with 16 bases between the two ends. Germline lookup yields CDR1 GTSNPN and CDR2 SVGIG (reference sequence). CDR3 bases: TGTGCCTGGAGTATGGGCCAGAGAGATAGAAACACCATATATTTT. This sequence encodes CAWSMGQRDRNTIYF.

Only one count was recorded for this clone. V and J are TRBV7-9 and TRBJ2-3; 7 positions agree with TRBD1. V shed 3 bases, J shed 0 bases, and the junction held 12 bases outside the gene matches. The CDR3 runs 18 residues. From germline, CDR1 is SEHNR and CDR2 FQNEAQ (reference sequence). In nucleotides, the CDR3 is TGTGCCAGCAGCTTCGACCGGGACAGAGTATTTAGCACAGATACGCAGTATTTT. This translates into CASSFDRDRVFSTDTQYF.

This chain uses TRBV18 with TRBJ1-1; 8 nucleotides line up with TRBD1. The CDR3 is 15 amino acids. Per germline, CDR1 KGHSH and CDR2 LQKENI. J gave up 1 base and V 8 bases, and 9 bases lay outside the gene matches. The CDR3 here is CASAQAGGRNTEAFF. Here the CDR3 DNA reads TGTGCCAGCGCACAGGCAGGGGGCAGGAACACTGAAGCTTTCTTT.

This chain links TRBV6-5 with TRBJ1-2, with D possibly matching TRBD1 (6 bases). The CDR3 has 14 amino acids. The ends were cut back, 7 bases at V and 7 bases at J, with 19 bases in the middle. Germline CDR1 is MNHEY and CDR2 is SVGAGI. Here the CDR3 reads CASKPQTGLGGYTF. In nucleotides, the CDR3 is TGTGCCAGCAAACCGCAAACAGGGCTGGGTGGCTACACCTTC.

This rearrangement joins TRBV7-3 to TRBJ2-2; TRBD1 aligns across 8 bases. Germline V lookup: CDR1 SGHTA, CDR2 FQGTGA. Trimming removed 5 bases from V and 7 bases from J; junction bases left unmatched: 12. There are 16 residues in the CDR3. CDR3 sequence reads: CASSIGTGGIGGELFF. The CDR3 DNA reads TGTGCCAGCAGCATCGGGACAGGAGGGATTGGCGGGGAGCTGTTTTTT.

This chain joins TRBV9 and TRBJ2-7, with 9 bases that match TRBD1. CDR1 and CDR2 (germline): SGDLS, YYNGEE. Trimming at V came to 4 bases and at J to 2 bases, leaving 10 bases not matched to a gene. The CDR3 contains 16 residues. CDR3 residues: CASSPVPGQGPYEQYF. Written as DNA, the CDR3 is TGTGCCAGCAGCCCCGTGCCGGGACAGGGCCCCTACGAGCAGTACTTC.

The chain uses TRBV6-6 and TRBJ2-1, with D possibly being TRBD1 (6 bases). CDR1 and CDR2 from the germline V gene are MNHNY and SVGAGI (reference sequence). V dropped 5 bases and J dropped 4 bases, with 15 bases sitting between them. The CDR3 is 15 amino acids. The CDR3 DNA follows: TGTGCCAGCAGTCCGCGGACAGCCAAATACAATGAGCAGTTCTTC. It codes for CASSPRTAKYNEQFF.

This clone was counted a single time. V gene TRBV19 combines with J gene TRBJ2-3, with 9 positions matching TRBD2. J was trimmed by 4 bases and V by 6 bases; bases with no gene match: 8. Per the germline V gene, CDR1 is LNHDA and CDR2 is SQIVND (reference sequence). CDR3 size: 15 residues. This CDR3 is CASRSRAGGPDTQYF. The CDR3 nucleotides are TGTGCCAGTAGATCCAGGGCGGGAGGGCCAGATACGCAGTATTTT.